The 24 T cell receptor beta chains presented below share a single source sample, sequenced in a study of blood T cells in healthy people across ages. Together with a sample-barcoded 5' primer, a J-beta primer mix was included in a second PCR lasting roughly 6 to 12 cycles. In TCRdb, the 5' RACE reads were re-called with MiXCR into one record per CDR3 protein. The sample holds about 720,000 distinct CDR3 sequences, around a quarter seen once. These same records also appear under a second study, on T cells of mothers and their children.

Input material: blood. The receptor source for this set is a boy aged 5-17 years in good health.

This clonotype has a handful of counts. The chain couples TRBV28 to TRBJ2-5; D gene uncertain. Trimming took 8 bases from V and 5 from J, leaving 15 bases between them. The CDR3 is 13 amino acids. CDR1 is MDHEN, CDR2 SYDVKM, per germline. The CDR3 coding sequence is TGTGCCAGCTGCCCGGTGGAGAGGGAGACCCAGTACTTC. This encodes CASCPVERETQYF.

Only a few counts were recorded for this clonotype. An end of the junction does not agree with germline; a read error may underlie this. J is TRBJ1-1 and V is TRBV7-9, with 7 bases fitting TRBD1. The CDR3 contains 15 residues. Germline values: CDR1 SEHNR, CDR2 FQNEAQ (reference sequence). The CDR3 reads CVSSLVRQGGTEAFF. The CDR3 DNA reads TGTGTCAGCAGCTTAGTAAGACAGGGTGGCACTGAAGCTTTCTTT.

The chain recombines TRBV6-5 with TRBJ1-4, with D possibly matching TRBD1 (5 bases). Deletions cut 2 bases from V and 4 bases from J, with 8 bases between. The CDR3 runs 14 residues. Per the germline V gene, CDR1 is MNHEY and CDR2 is SVGAGI. The CDR3 DNA reads as TGTGCCAGCAGTTACGGCGGGGGTAATGAAAAACTGTTTTTT. Its protein is CASSYGGGNEKLFF.

The rearrangement joins TRBV20-1 to TRBJ1-3, with 12 bases that match TRBD1. The CDR3 totals 18 residues. Germline CDR1 DFQATT, CDR2 SNEGSKA (reference sequence). V shed 3 bases, J shed 1 base, and the junction held 10 bases outside the gene matches. CDR3 in DNA: TGCAGTGCTAGTGGTGGGACAGGGGGCACAATGTCTGGAAACACCATATATTTT. Translating gives CSASGGTGGTMSGNTIYF.

The chain couples TRBV20-1 to TRBJ1-1, with D possibly TRBD1 on 5 matching bases. CDR3 size: 14 residues. V shed 3 bases and J shed 0 bases, with 11 bases lying between them. Germline V gene lookup returns CDR1 DFQATT and CDR2 SNEGSKA (reference sequence). Here the CDR3 DNA reads TGCAGTGCTAGCGGGGGGGGAATGAACACTGAAGCTTTCTTT. Protein sequence: CSASGGGMNTEAFF.

V gene TRBV4-1 combines with J gene TRBJ2-2, with D possibly TRBD2 on 6 matching bases. Trimming removed 0 bases from V and 1 base from J, with 12 bases in between. In germline, CDR1 is MGHRA, CDR2 YSYEKL. This CDR3 has 17 amino acids. CDR3 in DNA: TGCGCCAGCAGCCAAGATCTGGGGGGTTGGAACACCGGGGAGCTGTTTTTT. Translation gives CASSQDLGGWNTGELFF.

The chain recombines TRBV4-3 with TRBJ2-5, with no clear D. The CDR3 totals 13 residues. Germline CDR1 reads LGHNA; CDR2 reads YSLEER. V was clipped by 0 bases and J by 6 bases, with 8 bases between them. The CDR3 loop reads CASSQEVLQTQYF. CDR3 in DNA: TGCGCCAGCAGCCAAGAGGTCTTGCAGACCCAGTACTTC.

The chain combines TRBV7-9 with TRBJ1-6; 8 positions match TRBD1. The germline gives CDR1 SEHNR, CDR2 FQNEAQ (reference sequence). The J segment lost 9 bases and the V segment lost 4 bases, leaving 2 bases of the junction unmatched. This CDR3 has 13 amino acids. The CDR3 region is CASSSGGGSPLHF. Here the CDR3 DNA reads TGTGCCAGCAGCTCAGGGGGCGGTTCACCCCTCCACTTT.

The V call is TRBV3-1, the J call TRBJ2-1; perhaps TRBD2 as D (5 bases). Germline values: CDR1 LGHDT, CDR2 YNNKEL (reference sequence). Trimming cost V 4 bases and J 9 bases, with 22 bases left between them. The CDR3 runs to 16 residues. DNA for the CDR3: TGTGCCAGCAGCCCCATTGGCGGGTCCTATGGCTCTGAGCAGTTCTTC. As protein: CASSPIGGSYGSEQFF.

The gene calls are TRBV10-2 and TRBJ2-5; D perhaps matches TRBD2 (8 bases). Germline V gene lookup returns CDR1 WSHSY and CDR2 SAAADI. The CDR3 has 14 amino acids. V shed 7 bases and J shed 1 base, with 13 bases lying between them. The CDR3 nucleotides are TGCGCCAGCAATAGCGGGACAGCCCAAGAGACCCAGTACTTC. It yields the protein CASNSGTAQETQYF.

This clonotype was observed a few times. The chain employs TRBV12-3 or TRBV12-4 and TRBJ1-5; TRBD1 might be the D (5 bases). This CDR3 is built from 17 residues. V lost 7 bases and J lost 2, with 21 bases in between. In nucleotides, the CDR3 is TGTGCCAGCACTCCCCCTGGCGGCAGGGAAGGCAATCAGCCCCAGCATTTT. It yields the protein CASTPPGGREGNQPQHF.

This clonotype occurred a few times. The V call is TRBV3-1, the J call TRBJ2-5, with 9 positions matching TRBD2. Near its end, the DNA agrees better with TRBJ2-7, so the J call may be wrong. From germline, CDR1 is LGHDT and CDR2 YNNKEL (reference sequence). CDR3 length equals 14 residues. As DNA, the CDR3 is TGTGCCAGCAGCCAACTAGCGGGGAGTTACGAGCAGTACTTC. Residues: CASSQLAGSYEQYF.

This clonotype showed up just once. The rearrangement uses TRBV29-1 and TRBJ2-7; no clear D gene. The CDR3 consists of 14 residues. CDR1 SQVTM and CDR2 ANQGSEA come from the germline V gene. The ends were cut back, 5 bases at V and 0 bases at J, with 14 bases in the middle. The chain's CDR3 is CSVKLRYNSYEQYF. For the CDR3, the DNA is TGCAGCGTTAAACTTCGGTACAACTCCTACGAGCAGTACTTC.

This clonotype came up many times. The V gene is TRBV28, the J gene TRBJ1-6, with D perhaps TRBD1 (6 bases). CDR3 length: 13 residues. Germline lookup yields CDR1 MDHEN and CDR2 SYDVKM. Trimming pared 6 bases from V and 8 bases from J, leaving 11 bases between. This CDR3 reads CASRETGYSPLHF. CDR3 nucleotide sequence: TGTGCCAGCAGAGAGACAGGCTATTCACCCCTCCACTTT.

The gene calls are TRBV20-1 and TRBJ1-4, with D possibly TRBD1 on 5 matching bases. V was pared by 5 bases and J by 4 bases, with 17 bases between. The CDR3 is 15 amino acids. Germline V gives CDR1 DFQATT, CDR2 SNEGSKA (reference sequence). As DNA, the CDR3 is TGCAGTGCTGGTGGGACCACCTTTGATAATGAAAAACTGTTTTTT. As protein: CSAGGTTFDNEKLFF.

The V call is TRBV4-3, the J call TRBJ1-2; 9 nucleotides match TRBD1. Germline V gives CDR1 LGHNA, CDR2 YSLEER. CDR3 length: 14 residues. V gave up 6 bases and J gave up 9 bases; unmatched junction bases: 11. The DNA for the CDR3 is TGCGCCAGCAGACGACAGGGGGATTCCGGGAGCTACACCTTC. Amino acid sequence: CASRRQGDSGSYTF.

This clonotype was found a few times. The rearrangement uses TRBV7-6 and TRBJ2-1, with 8 bases identical to TRBD1. The ends lost 1 base at V and 5 bases at J; junction bases unmatched: 4. The CDR3 has 15 residues. Germline CDR1 SGHVS, CDR2 FNYEAQ. The CDR3 DNA reads as TGTGCCAGCAGCTTAGGGACAGGGAACGACAATGAGCAGTTCTTC. This translates into CASSLGTGNDNEQFF.

This clonotype occurred a few times. This chain links TRBV7-3 with TRBJ2-1, with 9 bases aligning to TRBD2. J gave up 4 bases and V 5 bases, and 6 bases lay outside the gene matches. CDR3 length: 15 residues. Looked up from germline, CDR1 is SGHTA and CDR2 is FQGTGA. The CDR3 DNA is TGTGCCAGCAGCCTTGACGCGGGGGGGTACAATGAGCAGTTCTTC. Protein product: CASSLDAGGYNEQFF.

This clonotype was counted only a few times. The chain recombines TRBV7-9 with TRBJ1-4; D unclear. V dropped 1 base and J dropped 10 bases, with 16 bases sitting between them. CDR3 size: 15 residues. The germline V gene has CDR1 SEHNR and CDR2 FQNEAQ (reference sequence). The CDR3 sequence: CASSLVADAKGKLFF. DNA of the CDR3: TGTGCCAGCAGCTTAGTAGCAGACGCCAAGGGAAAACTGTTTTTT.

As to this clonotype: At one end, the junction sequence differs from germline, possibly due to a read error. The chain joins TRBV18 to TRBJ2-5; D gene unclear. This CDR3 has 13 amino acids. Germline V gives CDR1 KGHSH, CDR2 LQKENI. The CDR3 sequence: CASSPPSQEAQYF. The CDR3 DNA is TGTGCCAGCTCTCCACCGAGCCAAGAGGCCCAGTACTTC.

This clonotype was recorded a few times. This rearrangement joins TRBV10-3 to TRBJ2-1, with 10 bases matching TRBD2. V was clipped by 2 bases and J by 5 bases; unmatched bases: 9. The CDR3 totals 17 residues. Germline V gene data show CDR1 as ENHRY and CDR2 as SYGVKD. The CDR3 sequence is CAISEPPGLASHNEQFF. The CDR3 nucleotides read TGTGCCATCAGTGAGCCTCCGGGACTAGCGTCCCACAATGAGCAGTTCTTC.

A few counts support this clonotype. This chain uses TRBV7-9 with TRBJ2-1; 7 nucleotides match TRBD2. V trimming: 5 bases; J trimming: 8 bases; junction bases outside the gene matches: 15. Germline values: CDR1 SEHNR, CDR2 FQNEAQ (reference sequence). The CDR3 sequence is 16 residues long. The CDR3 region has the DNA TGTGCCAGCAGCCGAGTTGGCGGCGGACTAGTACATGAGCAGTTCTTC. It translates to CASSRVGGGLVHEQFF.

For the CDR3, the DNA is TGCGCCAGCAGCTTCGATACTCCCAGGGACACCATATATTTT. It codes for CASSFDTPRDTIYF. This chain connects TRBV5-1 to TRBJ1-3; perhaps TRBD1 as D (5 bases). This CDR3 has 14 amino acids. V shed 2 bases and J shed 8 bases, with 14 bases lying between them. Germline assignment: CDR1 SGHRS and CDR2 YFSETQ.

V and J are TRBV4-3 and TRBJ1-2; TRBD1 is a possible D gene (6 bases). With 1 base removed from V and 5 bases from J, the gap between germline ends came to 14 bases. CDR3 length: 15 amino acids. CDR1 is LGHNA, CDR2 YSLEER, per germline. The DNA for the CDR3 is TGCGCCAGCAGCCAAGGCTCAGGGGCTGGATATGGCTACACCTTC. Residues: CASSQGSGAGYGYTF.